This TCR beta chain emerged from a study of control samples from healthy donors and cancer patients. Repertoires were generated with immunoSEQ multiplex PCR, while TCRdb's copy carries only in-frame clones and drops some. The sample lists under 200,000 clones, about 94% occurring once. There are 15 residues in the CDR3. The germline V and J ends were trimmed by 4 bases and 3 bases, with 10 bases remaining between them. Germline V gene data show CDR1 as SGHTA and CDR2 as FQGNSA. The receptor's source is a woman in her twenties or thirties in good health. The V call is TRBV7-2, the J call TRBJ2-6; possibly TRBD2 for D (7 bases). Input material: blood. The CDR3 nucleotides are TGTGCCAGCAGCTCAGGGGAGGGTGGGGCCAACGTCCTGACTTTC. It specifies CASSSGEGGANVLTF.